This T cell receptor (beta chain) was sequenced in a study of blood T cell repertoires in COVID-19 (dated by TCRdb to 2018 to 2021). Broadly, across the study: Samples covering the acute and convalescent phases of COVID-19 were provided by collaborators in the United States, Italy and Spain. The prospective study material was composed of cDNA or gDNA derived from T cells, B-cell-depleted T cells, or PBMCs. Deeply sampled blood TCRbeta repertoires from subjects exposed to, actively infected with, or recovered from COVID-19 were included in the dataset. A freely available public database, intended as a resource for researchers studying the immune response to SARS-CoV-2, is where the repertoires were released. The samples were drawn from two sources: the first 160 participants of the ongoing ImmuneRACE study, and over 1,000 subjects contributed by 6 global collaborators. The sample metadata nearly always contained a de-identified subject ID, COVID-19 status, age in years and sex. Where HLA class I and class II types were available, the types were taken from metadata supplied by the sample provider, not from assay-based typing.

Study-wide conclusions, independent of this receptor: The amount of clinical and demographic metadata varied by source and participant and was provided uncurated.

As concerns this clone: The antigen it binds to is not known. No base quality information exists; no much larger clone differs at one position.

TCRbeta CDR3 regions were amplified from genomic DNA by means of the immunoSEQ Assay, a bias-controlled multiplex PCR. In the paper's pipeline: The number of nucleated cells in each sample was estimated from the amplification of reference gene primers within the assay. To quantify the absolute abundance of each unique TCRbeta CDR3 rearrangement, sequence reads were collapsed and filtered. For each sample, productive Simpson clonality was calculated as the square root of Simpson's diversity index over productive rearrangements. What TCRdb holds here is the immuneACCESS table cut down to in-frame rearrangements. Part of the clones is not present; checked against another copy, under half of the missing clones reflect an unresolved V gene, and the others are unexplained. That table supplies the V and J calls and clone size; D and trimming were determined from the DNA. This sample comprises about 160,000 clones, under 85% of them detected only once. The ten largest clones add up to under 7.5% of the sample.

In Seattle, one collaborating source enrolled patients while the infection was active and tracked those patients longitudinally over the course of disease. The collaborating institutions used their own protocols to collect whole blood in K2EDTA tubes. Collaborator samples were shipped for TCRbeta analysis as frozen whole blood, isolated PBMCs, or DNA extracted from either sample type. This sequence was found in a man of 80 years or more with COVID-19, enrolled during active disease. Sequenced sample: peripheral blood.

The DNA sequence is given as TGTGCCAGCAGTGAACAGGGGGCTCGTTCACCCCTCCACTTT. It specifies CASSEQGARSPLHF. Recombination connected TRBV2 to TRBJ1-6, with TRBD1 identical over 8 junction bases. Germline trimming: 2 bases from V, 9 bases from J; junction bases outside gene matches: 3. CDR1 and CDR2, per the germline V gene, are SNHLY and FYNNEI. The CDR3 holds 14 amino acids from the cysteine to the phenylalanine. The DNA shown is the 42-base CDR3, in frame from base 1.